Listed below are T cell receptor beta chains from one sample, sequenced in a study of T cell repertoires in cytomegalovirus infection. In TCRdb, the reads were re-called with MiXCR into one record per CDR3 protein. Altogether roughly 700,000 distinct CDR3 sequences are present, 33% being singletons, with the ten largest covering roughly 18%. Their antigens are not known. Sequenced here: cultured PBMCs, sampled from culture after CMV antigen stimulation. The receptors come from a human donor in good health (CMV status not recorded). Some clones in this sample may be carry-over from other donors' samples. Both conserved end residues are part of each CDR3. A clone size is listed for some rows: how often the clone was seen (once, few, many), or a class if it is expanded.

clone size: few; V gene: TRBV7-9; CDR3 protein: CASSLSTGFLGDTQYF
clone size: few; V gene: TRBV20-1; CDR3 protein: CSAPDSRGEKLFF
clone size: -; V gene: TRBV30; CDR3 protein: CAWSVSSVVNTGELFF
clone size: -; V gene: TRBV7-2; CDR3 protein: CASSPSIHNEQFF
clone size: many; V gene: TRBV7-2; CDR3 protein: CASSVNTGGETQYF
clone size: few; V gene: TRBV5-1; CDR3 protein: CASSLALTSYNEQFF
clone size: few; V gene: TRBV2; CDR3 protein: CASSDTGGSYEQYF
clone size: -; V gene: TRBV2; CDR3 protein: CASSESPGRMFF
clone size: -; V gene: TRBV20-1; CDR3 protein: CSAIRPRGQETQYF
clone size: few; V gene: TRBV12-3/TRBV12-4; CDR3 protein: CASSLAIPGYTF
clone size: few; V gene: TRBV2; CDR3 protein: CASRKGGAFGELFF